This record covers a single TCR beta chain. These data are taken from a study of blood T cell repertoires in COVID-19. Overall study: Collection of acute and convalescent COVID-19 samples took place in the United States, Italy and Spain. From T cells, B-cell-depleted T cells, or PBMCs came the material, which was cDNA or gDNA.

The V gene's germline CDR1 is SEHNR and CDR2 FQNEAQ (reference sequence). The germline V and J ends were trimmed by 5 bases and 8 bases, with 13 bases remaining between them. The CDR3 runs 12 residues. Authors' data handling: Estimation of nucleated cell counts relied on the amplification of reference gene primers. Measured with immunoSEQ multiplex PCR; TCRdb has only the in-frame clones, and not every one. Clonal size and the V and J genes are those of that table, whereas D and trimming came from the DNA. The table has over 10,000 clones, approximately 86% seen once. The TCR comes from a man older than 75 with acute or convalescent COVID-19. The specimen sequenced was peripheral blood. The chain uses TRBV7-9 and TRBJ2-7; D is unclear. The CDR3 DNA sequence: TGTGCCAGCAGCCACGAGACAAGTCAGCAGTACTTC. It specifies CASSHETSQQYF. Supplemented by reference TRBV7-9 and TRBJ2-7, the full variable domain reads DTGVSQNPRHKITKRGQNVTFRCDPISEHNRLYWYRQTLGQGPEFLTYFQNEAQLEKSRLLSDRFSAERPKGSFSTLEIQRTEQGDSAMYLCASSHETSQQYFGPGTRLTVT.